A single sample gave rise to the 14 T cell receptor beta chains below, sequenced in a study of CD8 T cells in ankylosing spondylitis. Antigen specificity for these receptors is unknown. Study results and limitations: Seemingly distinctive of ankylosing spondylitis blood was a TCR beta motif formed by eight highly homologous variants.

From the 5' RACE reads, TCRdb called clonotypes with MiXCR, one entry per CDR3 protein. The sample lists roughly 700,000 distinct CDR3 sequences, around 17% occurring once. The sample was blood, either unsorted or a sorted T cell fraction (not recorded which). The receptor source for this set is a male donor with ankylosing spondylitis.

This clonotype has more than one count but fewer than ten. Written as DNA, the CDR3 is TGTGCCAGCAGGGACGGGATGGACCGAACTAGGGGCTACACCTTC. As protein: CASRDGMDRTRGYTF. J is TRBJ1-2 and V is TRBV27; D ambiguous. V lost 6 bases and J 8 bases, leaving 22 bases between the germline ends. The CDR3 has 15 residues. Germline loops: CDR1 MNHEY, CDR2 SMNVEV (reference sequence).

The chain recombines TRBV5-1 with TRBJ1-1; D remains unclear. Germline V gene lookup returns CDR1 SGHRS and CDR2 YFSETQ. The V and J ends lost 4 bases and 4 bases respectively, with 23 bases between them. The CDR3 consists of 17 residues. CDR3 sequence (DNA): TGCGCCAGCAGCCCACCGGGCCCTTCCTCGGCGGGCACTGAAGCTTTCTTT. Translated: CASSPPGPSSAGTEAFF.

This clonotype was counted only a few times. The rearrangement links TRBV18 to TRBJ2-5; D unresolved. V lost 3 bases and J 5 bases, leaving 13 bases between the germline ends. The CDR3 is 14 amino acids. Germline V gene lookup returns CDR1 KGHSH and CDR2 LQKENI. Here the CDR3 DNA reads TGTGCCAGCTCACCCACGTACACCGCCGAGACCCAGTACTTC. Translating it yields CASSPTYTAETQYF. Drawing the rest from reference TRBV18 and TRBJ2-5, the complete variable domain is NAGVMQNPRHLVRRRGQEARLRCSPMKGHSHVYWYRQLPEEGLKFMVYLQKENIIDESGMPKERFSAEFPKEGPSILRIQQVVRGDSAAYFCASSPTYTAETQYFGPGTRLLVL.

The chain couples TRBV5-1 to TRBJ2-7; 9 bases fit TRBD1. Per the germline V gene, CDR1 is SGHRS and CDR2 is YFSETQ. J gave up 6 bases and V 4 bases, and 2 bases lay outside the gene matches. The CDR3 is 12 amino acids. The CDR3 here is CASSTDRGEQYF. CDR3 DNA sequence: TGCGCCAGCAGCACGGACAGGGGCGAGCAGTACTTC.

This clonotype has only one observation. This chain connects TRBV12-3 or TRBV12-4 to TRBJ2-1; 8 nucleotides align to TRBD2. The CDR3 length is 15 residues. The J segment lost 6 bases and the V segment lost 1 base, leaving 5 bases of the junction unmatched. CDR3 loop: CASSLGASGLNEQFF. For the CDR3, the DNA is TGTGCCAGCAGTTTAGGAGCTAGCGGGCTCAATGAGCAGTTCTTC.

This clonotype turned up a few times. This chain uses TRBV3-1 with TRBJ2-2, with D perhaps given as TRBD1 or TRBD2 (6 bases each). The ends were cut back, 2 bases at V and 5 bases at J, with 12 bases in the middle. Per the germline V gene, CDR1 is LGHDT and CDR2 is YNNKEL (reference sequence). The CDR3 runs to 15 residues. The CDR3 bases are TGTGCCAGCAGCCAACGCGGAGGGGGGACCGGGGAGCTGTTTTTT. It translates to CASSQRGGGTGELFF.

J is TRBJ1-3 and V is TRBV6-5; D possibly corresponds to TRBD1 (6 bases). The CDR3 consists of 14 residues. Germline CDR1 MNHEY, CDR2 SVGAGI. V was cut by 2 bases and J by 4 bases, with 9 bases left in between. The CDR3 is CASSYRGQGNTIYF. CDR3 DNA: TGTGCCAGCAGTTACCGGGGGCAGGGAAACACCATATATTTT.

This chain uses TRBV6-1 with TRBJ1-1; possibly TRBD1 for D (6 bases). The CDR3 extends over 15 amino acids. The V end was cut by 3 bases, the J end by 1 base, with 12 bases between. In germline, CDR1 is MNHNS, CDR2 SASEGT. The CDR3: CASSDRGGGNTEAFF. The CDR3 bases are TGTGCCAGCAGTGACAGGGGCGGGGGGAACACTGAAGCTTTCTTT.

The chain couples TRBV14 to TRBJ2-1; 7 nucleotides agree with TRBD2. J lost 2 bases, V lost 2 bases, and 3 bases had no gene match. Germline V gene sequence: CDR1 SGHDN, CDR2 FVKESK. The CDR3 extends over 15 amino acids. CDR3 nucleotides: TGTGCCAGCAGCCAAACCGGGACTACCTACAATGAGCAGTTCTTC. Protein product: CASSQTGTTYNEQFF. Based on the CDR3 plus reference TRBV14 and TRBJ2-1, the full variable domain is EAGVTQFPSHSVIEKGQTVTLRCDPISGHDNLYWYRRVMGKEIKFLLHFVKESKQDESGMPNNRFLAERTGGTYSTLKVQPAELEDSGVYFCASSQTGTTYNEQFFGPGTRLTVL.

Only a few counts were recorded for this clonotype. The chain links TRBV7-2 to TRBJ2-3; D gene unclear. This CDR3 has 17 residues. Per the germline V gene, CDR1 is SGHTA and CDR2 is FQGNSA. V gave up 4 bases and J gave up 1 base, with 18 bases separating them. The CDR3 spells CASSSPISRSGTDTQYF. The DNA of the CDR3 is TGTGCCAGCAGCTCCCCCATTAGCAGGTCGGGCACAGATACGCAGTATTTT. Drawing the rest from reference TRBV7-2 and TRBJ2-3, the complete variable domain is GAGVSQSPSNKVTEKGKDVELRCDPISGHTALYWYRQSLGQGLEFLIYFQGNSAPDKSGLPSDRFSAERTGGSVSTLTIQRTQQEDSAVYLCASSSPISRSGTDTQYFGPGTRLTVL.

In this sample, this clonotype turned up many times. The V and J genes are TRBV12-3 or TRBV12-4 and TRBJ2-2; TRBD2 matches 8 bases. The CDR3 runs to 15 residues. The V gene end was trimmed by 3 bases and the J gene end by 5 bases; junction bases not matched to a gene: 5. The CDR3 DNA is TGTGCCAGCAGTTTCGGAACTAGCGGAACCGGGGAGCTGTTTTTT. Translated, it gives CASSFGTSGTGELFF.

The rearrangement joins TRBV7-3 to TRBJ2-1, with 7 bases aligning to TRBD2. The length of the CDR3 is 13 residues. Unmatched junction bases numbered 3, after V lost 8 bases and J lost 2 bases. CDR1 is SGHTA and CDR2 is FQGTGA in the germline V gene. CDR3 sequence: CASSTSAYNEQFF. The CDR3 bases are TGTGCCAGCTCAACTAGCGCCTACAATGAGCAGTTCTTC.

The chain joins TRBV11-2 to TRBJ2-1; 12 nucleotides line up with TRBD2. The CDR3 is 15 amino acids. The V gene end was trimmed by 3 bases and the J gene end by 9 bases; junction bases not matched to a gene: 6. The germline gives CDR1 SGHAT, CDR2 FQNNGV. The CDR3 DNA reads as TGTGCCAGCAGCTTCCGACTAGCGGGGGATAGTGAGCAGTTCTTC. This codes for CASSFRLAGDSEQFF.

The chain recombines TRBV11-2 with TRBJ1-1; D is perhaps TRBD1 (5 bases). The CDR3 runs to 15 residues. V was cut by 5 bases and J by 1 base, with 14 bases left in between. Germline V lookup: CDR1 SGHAT, CDR2 FQNNGV. The CDR3 sequence is CASSKKGTGNTEAFF. DNA for the CDR3: TGTGCCAGCAGCAAGAAGGGGACGGGGAACACTGAAGCTTTCTTT.